This TCR beta chain was retrieved from a study of yellow fever vaccine responses in identical twins. Study-wide results and limits: Twins' vaccine T cell response reportedly gave the appearance of partial convergence and partial personalization.

Of note for this clonotype: Its antigen is as yet unknown.

TCRdb reanalysed the RT-PCR reads using MiXCR and keeps one entry per CDR3 protein. This repertoire shows roughly 650 distinct CDR3 sequences, around 86% found once; its top ten account for 7%. Germline V gene lookup returns CDR1 MRHNA and CDR2 SNTAGT. This CDR3 is 15 amino acids long. Trimming removed 3 bases from V and 1 base from J; junction bases left unmatched: 4. This clonotype originated in a woman aged 18-29 years who received the yellow fever vaccine. The sample was T cells from blood (PBMCs), unsorted or a sorted subset (not recorded which), taken before or after yellow fever vaccination (not recorded which). The chain employs TRBV6-4 and TRBJ2-7, with 9 bases aligning to TRBD2. The CDR3 protein is CASSESTSGSYEQYF. The CDR3 DNA sequence: TGTGCCAGCAGTGAATCGACTAGCGGATCCTACGAGCAGTACTTC.